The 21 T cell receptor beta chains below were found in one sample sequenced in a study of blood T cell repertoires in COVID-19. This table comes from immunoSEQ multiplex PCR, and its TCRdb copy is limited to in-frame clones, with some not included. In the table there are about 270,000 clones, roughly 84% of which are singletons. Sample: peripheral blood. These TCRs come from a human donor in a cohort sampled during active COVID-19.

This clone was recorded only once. CDR3 in amino acids: CASSYSGQGAYNEQFF. The CDR3 region has the DNA TGTGCCAGCAGTTACTCGGGACAGGGGGCATACAATGAGCAGTTCTTC. This rearrangement joins TRBV6-5 to TRBJ2-1, with 12 bases aligning to TRBD1. Germline CDR1 and CDR2: MNHEY and SVGAGI. The CDR3 covers 16 residues. The ends lost 0 bases at V and 4 bases at J; junction bases unmatched: 1.

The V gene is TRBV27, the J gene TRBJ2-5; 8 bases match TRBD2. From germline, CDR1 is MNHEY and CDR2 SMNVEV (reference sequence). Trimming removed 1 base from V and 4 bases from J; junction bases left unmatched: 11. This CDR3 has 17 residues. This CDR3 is CASSLFSGGGVRETQYF. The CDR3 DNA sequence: TGTGCCAGCAGTTTATTCTCCGGGGGGGGAGTAAGAGAGACCCAGTACTTC.

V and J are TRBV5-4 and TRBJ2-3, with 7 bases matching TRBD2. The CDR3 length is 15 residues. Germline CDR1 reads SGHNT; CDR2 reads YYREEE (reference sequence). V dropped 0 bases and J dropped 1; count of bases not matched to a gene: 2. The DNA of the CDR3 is TGTGCCAGCAGCTTGGGCCTAGCGGGCACAGATACGCAGTATTTT. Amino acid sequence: CASSLGLAGTDTQYF.

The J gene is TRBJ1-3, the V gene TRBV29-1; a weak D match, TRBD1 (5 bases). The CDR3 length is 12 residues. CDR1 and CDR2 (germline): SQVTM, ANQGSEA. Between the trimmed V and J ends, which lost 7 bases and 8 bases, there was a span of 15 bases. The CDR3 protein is CSGEVGADTIYF. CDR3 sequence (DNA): TGCAGCGGGGAGGTTGGGGCTGACACCATATATTTT.

The CDR3 loop reads CASSLSGRDLDEQFF. The CDR3, as DNA: TGCGCCAGCAGCTTGAGCGGGAGGGATTTGGATGAGCAGTTCTTC. The J gene is TRBJ2-1, the V gene TRBV5-1; TRBD2 aligns across 10 bases. From germline, CDR1 is SGHRS and CDR2 YFSETQ. Germline trimming cut 1 base from V and 8 bases from J; bases unmatched to any gene: 6. The CDR3 is 15 residues long.

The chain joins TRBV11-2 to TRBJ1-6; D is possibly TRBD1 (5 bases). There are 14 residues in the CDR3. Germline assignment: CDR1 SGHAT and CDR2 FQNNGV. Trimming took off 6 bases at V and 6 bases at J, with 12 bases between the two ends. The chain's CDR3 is CASRVGGFNSPLHF. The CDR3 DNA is TGTGCCAGCAGGGTCGGGGGTTTTAATTCACCCCTCCACTTT.

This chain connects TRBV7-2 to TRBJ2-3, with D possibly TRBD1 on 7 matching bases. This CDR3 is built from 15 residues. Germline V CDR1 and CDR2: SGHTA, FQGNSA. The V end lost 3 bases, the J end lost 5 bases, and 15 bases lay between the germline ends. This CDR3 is CASSFSRQGGDTQYF. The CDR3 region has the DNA TGTGCCAGCAGCTTTTCTAGGCAGGGGGGAGATACGCAGTATTTT.

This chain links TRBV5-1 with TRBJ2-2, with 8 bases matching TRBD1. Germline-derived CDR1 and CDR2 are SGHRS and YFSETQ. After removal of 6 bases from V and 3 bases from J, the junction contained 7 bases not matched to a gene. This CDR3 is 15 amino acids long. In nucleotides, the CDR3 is TGCGCCAGCATACCCGGACAGGGCTACACCGGGGAGCTGTTTTTT. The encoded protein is CASIPGQGYTGELFF.

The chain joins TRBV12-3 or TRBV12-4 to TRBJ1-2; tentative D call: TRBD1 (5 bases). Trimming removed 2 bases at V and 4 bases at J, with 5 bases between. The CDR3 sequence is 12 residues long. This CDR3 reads CASSLQGYGYTF. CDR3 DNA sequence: TGTGCCAGCAGTTTACAGGGCTATGGCTACACCTTC.

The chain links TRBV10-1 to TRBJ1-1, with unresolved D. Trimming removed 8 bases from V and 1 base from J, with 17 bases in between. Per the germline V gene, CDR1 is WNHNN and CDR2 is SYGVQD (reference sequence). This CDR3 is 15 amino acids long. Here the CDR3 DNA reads TGCGCCAGCTCCCTAAACCGGGTGGGGAACACTGAAGCTTTCTTT. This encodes CASSLNRVGNTEAFF.

The CDR3, as DNA: TGTGCCAGCTCACCGGGAGTTAGCGGGATAAGCACAGATACGCAGTATTTT. It encodes CASSPGVSGISTDTQYF. The chain carries TRBV18 and TRBJ2-3, with 8 nucleotides matching TRBD2. Germline V gene data show CDR1 as KGHSH and CDR2 as LQKENI. With V trimmed by 3 bases and J by 0 bases, 8 bases remained unmatched. The CDR3 contains 17 residues.

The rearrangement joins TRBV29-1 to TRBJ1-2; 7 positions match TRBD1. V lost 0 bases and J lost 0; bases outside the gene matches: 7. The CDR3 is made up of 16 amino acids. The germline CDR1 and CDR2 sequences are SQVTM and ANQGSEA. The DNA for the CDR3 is TGCAGCGTTGAAGATTTGGTGACAGGGACTAACTATGGCTACACCTTC. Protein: CSVEDLVTGTNYGYTF.

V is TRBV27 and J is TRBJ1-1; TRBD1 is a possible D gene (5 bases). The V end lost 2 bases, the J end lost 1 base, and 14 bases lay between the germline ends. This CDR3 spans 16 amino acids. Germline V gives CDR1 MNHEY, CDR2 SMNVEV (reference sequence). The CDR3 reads CASSLRGTVSNTEAFF. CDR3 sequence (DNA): TGTGCCAGCAGTTTAAGGGGAACGGTTTCGAACACTGAAGCTTTCTTT.

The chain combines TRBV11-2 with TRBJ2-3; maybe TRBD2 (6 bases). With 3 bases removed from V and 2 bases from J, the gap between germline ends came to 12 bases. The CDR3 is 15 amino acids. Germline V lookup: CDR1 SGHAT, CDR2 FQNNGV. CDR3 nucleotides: TGTGCCAGCAGCTTGGCGGGGCCCTCCACAGATACGCAGTATTTT. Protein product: CASSLAGPSTDTQYF.

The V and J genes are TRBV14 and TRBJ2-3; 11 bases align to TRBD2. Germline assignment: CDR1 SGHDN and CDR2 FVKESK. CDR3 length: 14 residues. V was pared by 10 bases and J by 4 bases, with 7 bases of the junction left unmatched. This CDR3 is CATGLAGAPDTQYF. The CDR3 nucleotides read TGTGCCACAGGACTAGCGGGCGCACCAGATACGCAGTATTTT.

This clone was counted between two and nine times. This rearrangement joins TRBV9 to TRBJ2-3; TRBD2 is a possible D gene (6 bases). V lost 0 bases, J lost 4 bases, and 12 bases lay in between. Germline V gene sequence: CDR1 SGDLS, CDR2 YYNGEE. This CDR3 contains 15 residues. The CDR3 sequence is CASSVVGSTSDTQYF. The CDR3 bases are TGTGCCAGCAGCGTAGTCGGGAGTACTTCAGATACGCAGTATTTT. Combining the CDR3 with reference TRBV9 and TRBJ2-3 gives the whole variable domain DSGVTQTPKHLITATGQRVTLRCSPRSGDLSVYWYQQSLDQGLQFLIQYYNGEERAKGNILERFSAQQFPDLHSELNLSSLELGDSALYFCASSVVGSTSDTQYFGPGTRLTVL.

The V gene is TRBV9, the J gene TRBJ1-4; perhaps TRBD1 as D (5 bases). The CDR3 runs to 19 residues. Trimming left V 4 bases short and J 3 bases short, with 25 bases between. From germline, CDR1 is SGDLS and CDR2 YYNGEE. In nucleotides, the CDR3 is TGTGCCAGCAGCCCTAGCGTGGGAGGGGCGCCGCGTGCTAATGAAAAACTGTTTTTT. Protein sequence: CASSPSVGGAPRANEKLFF.

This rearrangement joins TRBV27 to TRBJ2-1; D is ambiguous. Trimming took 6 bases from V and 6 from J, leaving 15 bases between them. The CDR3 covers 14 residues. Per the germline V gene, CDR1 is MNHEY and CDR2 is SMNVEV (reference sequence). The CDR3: CASRYQVYSNEQFF. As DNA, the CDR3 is TGTGCCAGCAGGTATCAGGTTTACAGCAATGAGCAGTTCTTC.

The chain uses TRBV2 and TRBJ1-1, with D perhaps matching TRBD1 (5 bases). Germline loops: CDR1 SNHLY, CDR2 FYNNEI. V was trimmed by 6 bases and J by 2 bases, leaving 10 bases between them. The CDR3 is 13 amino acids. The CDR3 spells CASRRQINTEAFF. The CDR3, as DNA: TGTGCCAGCAGACGACAGATTAACACTGAAGCTTTCTTT. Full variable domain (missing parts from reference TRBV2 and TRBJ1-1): EPEVTQTPSHQVTQMGQEVILRCVPISNHLYFYWYRQILGQKVEFLVSFYNNEISEKSEIFDDQFSVERPDGSNFTLKIRSTKLEDSAMYFCASRRQINTEAFFGQGTRLTVV.

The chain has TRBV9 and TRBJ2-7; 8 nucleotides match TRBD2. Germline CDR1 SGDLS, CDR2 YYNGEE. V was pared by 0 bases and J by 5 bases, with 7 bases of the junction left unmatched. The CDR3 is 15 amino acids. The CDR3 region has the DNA TGTGCCAGCAGCGTAGCTGTTAGCGGGATTCACGAGCAGTACTTC. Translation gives CASSVAVSGIHEQYF.

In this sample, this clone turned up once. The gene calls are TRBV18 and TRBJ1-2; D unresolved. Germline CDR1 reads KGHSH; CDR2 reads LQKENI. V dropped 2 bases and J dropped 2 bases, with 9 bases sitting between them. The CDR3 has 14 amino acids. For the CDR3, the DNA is TGTGCCAGCTCACCAAGCTCCAGGAACTATGGCTACACCTTC. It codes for CASSPSSRNYGYTF.